The 20 T cell receptor beta chains below were found in one sample sequenced in a study of cytotoxic CD8 clonotypes in ibrutinib-treated CLL. Clones were read by immunoSEQ multiplex PCR, and TCRdb kept only the in-frame ones, dropping some. The data contain 250,000 to 350,000 clones, approximately 76% of them seen just once; the ten biggest clones take up about 6%. The starting material was PBMCs, obtained at disease progression, from a patient treated with ibrutinib. All receptors come from a human donor with chronic lymphocytic leukemia.

This clone was observed once. V gene TRBV18 combines with J gene TRBJ2-5; 9 bases fit TRBD2. V lost 4 bases, J lost 2 bases, and 5 bases stayed unmatched. Germline CDR1 and CDR2: KGHSH and LQKENI. The CDR3 is 15 residues long. The CDR3 protein is CASSLRLAEQETQYF. The DNA for the CDR3 is TGTGCCAGCTCACTACGACTAGCGGAGCAAGAGACCCAGTACTTC.

The V and J genes are TRBV19 and TRBJ1-4; 8 bases align to TRBD1. V shed 4 bases and J 3 bases; nucleotides not matched to a gene: 10. The CDR3 spans 17 residues. CDR1 and CDR2 from the germline V gene are LNHDA and SQIVND (reference sequence). Here the CDR3 DNA reads TGTGCCAGTAGTACATCAACCAGGGGGCCGGCTAATGAAAAACTGTTTTTT. This sequence encodes CASSTSTRGPANEKLFF.

This clone has a single count. The chain uses TRBV4-3 and TRBJ2-7; 11 bases align to TRBD2. V shed 1 base and J 4 bases; nucleotides not matched to a gene: 12. Germline V gene lookup returns CDR1 LGHNA and CDR2 YSLEER. This CDR3 is built from 18 residues. In nucleotides, the CDR3 is TGCGCCAGCAGCCAAGGACTACTAGCGGGAGTCTGGCTTTACGAGCAGTACTTC. This sequence encodes CASSQGLLAGVWLYEQYF.

This clone has a handful of counts. The chain couples TRBV2 to TRBJ1-3; D gene ambiguous. The V gene's germline CDR1 is SNHLY and CDR2 FYNNEI. With 7 bases removed from V and 8 bases from J, the gap between germline ends came to 15 bases. The CDR3 is 13 residues long. CDR3 region: CASTLGLRDTIYF. The CDR3 DNA reads as TGTGCCAGCACCCTAGGACTGAGGGACACCATATATTTT.

This clone was seen more than once but under ten times. This CDR3 is CASSPLSLAGLAKNIQYF. CDR3 sequence (DNA): TGTGCCAGCTCACCACTTTCTCTAGCGGGCTTAGCCAAAAACATTCAGTACTTC. The rearrangement joins TRBV18 to TRBJ2-4, with 8 bases aligning to TRBD2. Germline V gene data show CDR1 as KGHSH and CDR2 as LQKENI. The CDR3 covers 18 residues. V gave up 1 base and J gave up 0 bases; unmatched junction bases: 8.

V gene TRBV28 combines with J gene TRBJ2-5; the match to TRBD1 covers 7 bases. The CDR3 is 12 amino acids. V was pared by 6 bases and J by 4 bases, with 2 bases of the junction left unmatched. The germline gives CDR1 MDHEN, CDR2 SYDVKM. Here the CDR3 DNA reads TGTGCCAGCAGCCCAGGGGGAGAGACCCAGTACTTC. It specifies CASSPGGETQYF. The variable domain in full, with the rest retrieved from reference TRBV28 and TRBJ2-5, is DVKVTQSSRYLVKRTGEKVFLECVQDMDHENMFWYRQDPGLGLRLIYFSYDVKMKEKGDIPEGYSVSREKKERFSLILESASTNQTSMYLCASSPGGETQYFGPGTRLLVL.

This clone occurred once. The chain joins TRBV6-5 to TRBJ1-1, with a weak D call TRBD1 (5 bases). The CDR3 runs 15 residues. V lost 2 bases to trimming and J lost 4 bases, with 14 bases between them. In germline, CDR1 is MNHEY, CDR2 SVGAGI. The CDR3 DNA is TGTGCCAGCAGTTACGGGGAGGCCGGGGGCACTGAAGCTTTCTTT. Its translation: CASSYGEAGGTEAFF.

J is TRBJ1-5 and V is TRBV4-1; 7 nucleotides agree with TRBD1. The CDR3 has 14 residues. V lost 0 bases, J lost 7 bases, and 3 bases stayed unmatched. The V gene's germline CDR1 is MGHRA and CDR2 YSYEKL. For the CDR3, the DNA is TGCGCCAGCAGCCAAGAGACAGGGAGGCAGCCCCAGCATTTT. It translates to CASSQETGRQPQHF.

The rearrangement joins TRBV13 to TRBJ1-2, with D perhaps matching TRBD1 (6 bases). Germline lookup yields CDR1 PRHDT and CDR2 FYEKMQ (reference sequence). The V end lost 3 bases, the J end lost 5 bases, and 7 bases lay between the germline ends. The CDR3 covers 12 residues. The CDR3 loop is CASSLTGYGYTF. In DNA form, the CDR3 reads TGTGCCAGCAGCTTGACAGGTTATGGCTACACCTTC.

This clone has a handful of counts. The J gene is TRBJ1-6, the V gene TRBV10-2, with no clear D. CDR1 and CDR2 from the germline V gene are WSHSY and SAAADI. Deletions cut 7 bases from V and 0 bases from J, with 10 bases between. The CDR3 runs to 15 residues. Written as DNA, the CDR3 is TGCGCCAGCACTGACGTGAGCTCCTATAATTCACCCCTCCACTTT. Translated: CASTDVSSYNSPLHF.

The chain combines TRBV27 with TRBJ2-7; D may match TRBD1 or TRBD2 (5 bases each). The V end lost 6 bases, the J end lost 4 bases, and 13 bases lay between the germline ends. The CDR3 is 13 amino acids. CDR1 is MNHEY, CDR2 SMNVEV, per germline (reference sequence). The CDR3 here is CASSRGLDYEQYF. The CDR3 coding sequence is TGTGCCAGCAGCCGGGGCCTTGATTACGAGCAGTACTTC.

This chain uses TRBV27 with TRBJ2-1, with D unclear. V lost 6 bases to trimming and J lost 6 bases, with 12 bases between them. The V gene's germline CDR1 is MNHEY and CDR2 SMNVEV (reference sequence). This CDR3 has 13 residues. The DNA for the CDR3 is TGTGCCAGCAGCTCCACCTGGGCCAATGAGCAGTTCTTC. Amino acid sequence: CASSSTWANEQFF.

V usage is TRBV6-1 and J usage is TRBJ2-6, with D hard to call. The CDR3 is made up of 16 amino acids. Germline values: CDR1 MNHNS, CDR2 SASEGT. V was pared by 2 bases and J by 1 base, with 9 bases between. CDR3 in amino acids: CASSEYAGSGANVLTF. The CDR3 nucleotides read TGTGCCAGCAGTGAATACGCAGGATCTGGGGCCAACGTCCTGACTTTC.

CDR3 in amino acids: CASSRGVQETQYF. CDR3 nucleotide sequence: TGTGCCAGCAGTAGGGGGGTTCAAGAGACCCAGTACTTC. This sequence joins TRBV11-2 and TRBJ2-5, with D perhaps TRBD1 or TRBD2 (6 bases each). This CDR3 region has 13 residues. Trimming shortened V by 6 bases and J by 2 bases, and 10 bases separated the two germline ends. Germline CDR1 is SGHAT and CDR2 is FQNNGV. The full variable domain, in which reference TRBV11-2 and TRBJ2-5 provide the parts outside the CDR3, is EAGVAQSPRYKIIEKRQSVAFWCNPISGHATLYWYQQILGQGPKLLIQFQNNGVVDDSQLPKDRFSAERLKGVDSTLKIQPAKLEDSAVYLCASSRGVQETQYFGPGTRLLVL.

Only a few counts were recorded for this clone. The chain combines TRBV9 with TRBJ2-7; 7 nucleotides align to TRBD2. The trim removed 4 bases at V and 5 bases at J, leaving 12 bases unmatched. Germline CDR1 reads SGDLS; CDR2 reads YYNGEE. CDR3 size: 15 residues. The CDR3 loop reads CASSPSEGGWNEQYF. The CDR3 nucleotides are TGTGCCAGCAGCCCTAGCGAGGGAGGGTGGAACGAGCAGTACTTC.

The sample holds a few counts of this clone. The rearrangement joins TRBV5-1 to TRBJ1-4, with D unresolved. Germline V lookup: CDR1 SGHRS, CDR2 YFSETQ. The germline V and J ends were trimmed by 0 bases and 0 bases, with 3 bases remaining between them. The length of the CDR3 is 14 residues. The CDR3 is CASSLDTTNEKLFF. DNA for the CDR3: TGCGCCAGCAGCTTGGACACAACTAATGAAAAACTGTTTTTT.

This chain links TRBV7-3 with TRBJ1-2; no definite D call. This CDR3 comprises 14 residues. From germline, CDR1 is SGHTA and CDR2 FQGTGA. Trimming removed 5 bases from V and 5 bases from J, with 15 bases in between. CDR3 nucleotide sequence: TGTGCCAGCAGCAGACCGGCCATACCTTATGGCTACACCTTC. Its protein product is CASSRPAIPYGYTF.

The CDR3 nucleotides are TGTGCCAGCAGCCCTTCTTTAGCGGGGGGCCGTAGAGATACGCAGTATTTT. It is translated as CASSPSLAGGRRDTQYF. This chain joins TRBV13 and TRBJ2-3; TRBD2 matches 10 bases. The V gene's germline CDR1 is PRHDT and CDR2 FYEKMQ (reference sequence). V lost 5 bases and J lost 5; bases outside the gene matches: 13. This CDR3 contains 17 residues.

This chain uses TRBV19 with TRBJ1-5; 8 bases agree with TRBD1. The CDR3 has 16 amino acids. Germline CDR1 LNHDA, CDR2 SQIVND (reference sequence). With V trimmed by 7 bases and J by 7 bases, 15 bases remained unmatched. This CDR3 reads CASMLRTGLDRQPQHF. The CDR3 DNA sequence: TGTGCCAGTATGCTTAGGACAGGGCTGGATAGGCAGCCCCAGCATTTT.

This clone was seen a few times. The chain carries TRBV19 and TRBJ2-3; the D is unclear. The CDR3 sequence is 10 residues long. The V gene lost 10 bases and the J gene lost 6 bases, with 8 bases spanning the gap. CDR1 LNHDA and CDR2 SQIVND come from the germline V gene (reference sequence). The CDR3 sequence: CATRKDTQYF. CDR3 DNA sequence: TGTGCCACCCGAAAGGATACGCAGTATTTT.